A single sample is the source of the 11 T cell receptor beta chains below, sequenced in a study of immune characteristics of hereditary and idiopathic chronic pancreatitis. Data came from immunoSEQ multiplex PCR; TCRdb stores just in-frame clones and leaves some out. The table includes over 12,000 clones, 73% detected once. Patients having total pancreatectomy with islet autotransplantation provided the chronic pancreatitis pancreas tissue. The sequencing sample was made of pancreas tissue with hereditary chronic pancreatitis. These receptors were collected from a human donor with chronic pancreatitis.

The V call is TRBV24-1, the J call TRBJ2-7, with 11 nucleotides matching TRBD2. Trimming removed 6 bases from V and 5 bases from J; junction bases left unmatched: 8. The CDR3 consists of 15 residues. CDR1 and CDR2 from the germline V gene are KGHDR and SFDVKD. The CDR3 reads CATSKLAGGRNEQYF. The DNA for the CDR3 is TGTGCCACCAGTAAATTAGCGGGAGGGCGCAACGAGCAGTACTTC.

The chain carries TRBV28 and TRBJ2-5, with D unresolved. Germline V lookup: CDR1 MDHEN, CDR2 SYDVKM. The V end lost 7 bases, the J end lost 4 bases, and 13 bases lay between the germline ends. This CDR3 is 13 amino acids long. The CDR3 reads CASNPGFGETQYF. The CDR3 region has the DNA TGTGCCAGCAACCCCGGATTCGGAGAGACCCAGTACTTC.

The CDR3 reads CASRVKEETQYF. The CDR3 DNA is TGTGCCAGCAGGGTAAAAGAAGAGACCCAGTACTTC. V is TRBV28 and J is TRBJ2-5; no firm D call. Germline V gene lookup returns CDR1 MDHEN and CDR2 SYDVKM. V lost 6 bases, J lost 3 bases, and 8 bases lay in between. This CDR3 has 12 amino acids.

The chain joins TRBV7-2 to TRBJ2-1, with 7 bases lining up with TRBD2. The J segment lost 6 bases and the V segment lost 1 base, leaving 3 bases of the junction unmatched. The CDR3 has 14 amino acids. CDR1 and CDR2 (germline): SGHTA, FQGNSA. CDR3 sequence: CASSLVASGNEQFF. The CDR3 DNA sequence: TGTGCCAGCAGCTTAGTTGCTAGCGGCAATGAGCAGTTCTTC.

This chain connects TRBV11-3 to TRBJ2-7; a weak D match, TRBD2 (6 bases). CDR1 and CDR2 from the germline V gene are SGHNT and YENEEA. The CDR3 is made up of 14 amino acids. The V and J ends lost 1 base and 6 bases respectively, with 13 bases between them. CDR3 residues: CASSLVRDSAEQYF. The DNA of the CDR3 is TGTGCCAGCAGCTTAGTGCGGGACTCGGCCGAGCAGTACTTC.

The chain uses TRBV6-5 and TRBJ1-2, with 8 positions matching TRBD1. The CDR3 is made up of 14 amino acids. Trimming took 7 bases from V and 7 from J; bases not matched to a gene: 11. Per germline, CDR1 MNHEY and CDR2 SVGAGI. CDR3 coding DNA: TGTGCCAGCACCCTCAGGACAGGGAGAGGTGGCTACACCTTC. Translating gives CASTLRTGRGGYTF.

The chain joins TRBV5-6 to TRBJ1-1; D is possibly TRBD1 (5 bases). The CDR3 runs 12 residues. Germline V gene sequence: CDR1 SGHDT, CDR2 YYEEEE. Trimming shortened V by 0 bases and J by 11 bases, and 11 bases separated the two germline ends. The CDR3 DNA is TGTGCCAGCAGCTTGGAGAGGGGTCGGGCTTTCTTT. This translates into CASSLERGRAFF. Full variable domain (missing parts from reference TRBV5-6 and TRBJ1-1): DAGVTQSPTHLIKTRGQQVTLRCSPKSGHDTVSWYQQALGQGPQFIFQYYEEEERQRGNFPDRFSGHQFPNYSSELNVNALLLGDSALYLCASSLERGRAFFGQGTRLTVV.

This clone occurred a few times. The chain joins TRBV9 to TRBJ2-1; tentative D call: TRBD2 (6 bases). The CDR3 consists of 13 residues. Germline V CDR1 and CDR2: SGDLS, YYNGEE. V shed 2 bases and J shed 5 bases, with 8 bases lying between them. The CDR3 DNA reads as TGTGCCAGCAGCGTTTCGGGGGACAATGAGCAGTTCTTC. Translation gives CASSVSGDNEQFF.

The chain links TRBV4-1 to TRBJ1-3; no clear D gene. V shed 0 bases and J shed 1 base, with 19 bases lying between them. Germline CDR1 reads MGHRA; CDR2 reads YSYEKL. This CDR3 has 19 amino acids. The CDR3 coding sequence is TGCGCCAGCAGCCAAGATTCCCCGTCCCTTCCAAGGTCTGGAAACACCATATATTTT. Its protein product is CASSQDSPSLPRSGNTIYF.

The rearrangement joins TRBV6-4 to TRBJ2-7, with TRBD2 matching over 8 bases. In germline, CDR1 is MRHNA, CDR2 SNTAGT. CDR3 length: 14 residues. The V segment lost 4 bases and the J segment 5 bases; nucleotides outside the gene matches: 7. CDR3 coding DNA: TGTGCCAGCAGTGCACCGGGGGGGCCGAACGAGCAGTACTTC. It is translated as CASSAPGGPNEQYF.

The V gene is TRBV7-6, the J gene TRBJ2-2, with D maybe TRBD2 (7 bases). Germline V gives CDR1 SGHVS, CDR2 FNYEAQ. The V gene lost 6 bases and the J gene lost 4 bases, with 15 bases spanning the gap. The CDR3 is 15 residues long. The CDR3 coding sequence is TGTGCCAGCAGTTATTTGAGGGGGGGCACCGGGGAGCTGTTTTTT. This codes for CASSYLRGGTGELFF. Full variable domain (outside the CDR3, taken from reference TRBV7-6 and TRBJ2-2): GAGVSQSPRYKVTKRGQDVALRCDPISGHVSLYWYRQALGQGPEFLTYFNYEAQQDKSGLPNDRFSAERPEGSISTLTIQRTEQRDSAMYRCASSYLRGGTGELFFGEGSRLTVL.